These T cell receptor beta chains were read from a single sample in a study of blood T cell repertoires in COVID-19. Clones were sequenced by immunoSEQ multiplex PCR, and TCRdb holds only the in-frame ones, with some missing. Here the sample spans roughly 75,000 clones, around 72% being singletons. The material sequenced was peripheral blood. These receptors were obtained from a human donor with acute or convalescent COVID-19. The donor label of this sample is uncertain. CDR3s include the opening cysteine and the closing phenylalanine or tryptophan. Fields, in order: V gene, CDR3 protein.

TRBV28 | CASSLPGTGTAGTEAFF
TRBV6-2/TRBV6-3 | CASSRGRTSGPGELFF
TRBV6-5 | CASSYSGAGEKLFF
TRBV19 | CATRDSFRQPQHF
TRBV12-3/TRBV12-4 | CASTLDGGLGYTF
TRBV5-6 | CASSLPYQETQYF
TRBV5-1 | CASSFGLAGSNEQFF
TRBV27 | CASSSPGLTNEKLFF
TRBV7-2 | CASSAGTPGTDTQYF
TRBV7-7 | CASSHGTSGKKYEQYF
TRBV2 | CASSPRRSGSYNEQFF
TRBV11-2 | CASSLGASGSQETQYF
TRBV15 | CASSRRGQHNNEQFF
TRBV7-8 | CASSLPRTSANTGELFF
TRBV7-2 | CASSPRTGSTGELFF
TRBV7-3 | CASSRGSAGELFF
TRBV30 | CAWTFQGTSTEAFF
TRBV4-1 | CASSLAGGDQPQHF
TRBV6-5 | CASSWTPKGGNTIYF
TRBV7-9 | CASSRATSGGWSDTQYF
TRBV9 | CASSPHKGATGELFF
TRBV24-1 | CATSGAGSTDTQYF
TRBV27 | CASRASGTSTDTQYF
TRBV28 | CASSPRVTDTQYF
TRBV2 | CASSVGAGNQPQHF
TRBV6-2/TRBV6-3 | CASSYTALGVGYNEQFF
TRBV24-1 | CATSDAGRNNEQFF
TRBV18 | CASQGQGAHNSPLHF
TRBV2 | CASSGKEGYYGYTF
TRBV5-1 | CASSLPPGLQFF
TRBV11-3 | CASSLGGRQETQYF
TRBV9 | CASSEQGLGSGANVLTF
TRBV19 | CASSIGVMTDTQYF
TRBV28 | CASSLLQNNSPLHF
TRBV15 | CATSREPLSGTYNSPLHF
TRBV3-1/TRBV3-2 | CASSQLPGGVGEQFF
TRBV2 | CASSVARDRGQDTEAFF
TRBV28 | CAVRTLSNQPQHF
TRBV11-2 | CASSSPLAGGSSQETQYF
TRBV28 | CASGLSYEQYF
TRBV5-8 | CASSHFSVAKNIQYF
TRBV6-1 | CASSGHPTGGQGIQYF
TRBV6-4 | CATPTGGSGRGPQHF
TRBV12-3/TRBV12-4 | CASSPTSGTQYF
TRBV19 | CASRRTGTVSTNEKLFF
TRBV7-2 | CASSPGRANEKLFF
TRBV28 | CALGGATGEQYF
TRBV6-1 | CASGRSGSYNEQFF
TRBV19 | CASRPPGGVSNQPQHF
TRBV19 | CASSIDKVTGARGRPQHF